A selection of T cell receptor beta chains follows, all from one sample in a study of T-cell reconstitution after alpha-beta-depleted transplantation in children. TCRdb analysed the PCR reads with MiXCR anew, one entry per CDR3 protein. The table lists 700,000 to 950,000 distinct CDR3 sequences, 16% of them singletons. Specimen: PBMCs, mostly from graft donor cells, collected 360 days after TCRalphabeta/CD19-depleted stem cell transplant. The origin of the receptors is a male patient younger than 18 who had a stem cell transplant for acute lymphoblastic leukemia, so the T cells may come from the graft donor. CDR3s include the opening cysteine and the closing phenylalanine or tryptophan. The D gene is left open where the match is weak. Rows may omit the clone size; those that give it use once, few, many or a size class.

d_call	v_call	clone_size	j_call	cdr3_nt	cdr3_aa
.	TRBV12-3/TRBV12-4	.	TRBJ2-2	TGTGCCAGCAGTGCTGGTAATTTGGGCACCGGGGAGCTGTTTTTT	CASSAGNLGTGELFF
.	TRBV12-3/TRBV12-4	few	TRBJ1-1	TGTGCCAGCAGCATCGAGGGAGGGTGGGCGACTGAAGCTTTCTTT	CASSIEGGWATEAFF
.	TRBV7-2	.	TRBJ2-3	TGTGCCAGCAGCTTATATCCCCAAACAGTTACAGATACGCAGTATTTT	CASSLYPQTVTDTQYF
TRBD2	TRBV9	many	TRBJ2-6	TGTGCCAGCACCAGGACTAGCGGGACCTCAGAGGCCAACGTCCTGACTTTC	CASTRTSGTSEANVLTF
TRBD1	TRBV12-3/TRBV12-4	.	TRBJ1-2	TGTGCCAGCAGTTTAGCCCAGGGGGCGCGGTATGGCTACACCTTC	CASSLAQGARYGYTF
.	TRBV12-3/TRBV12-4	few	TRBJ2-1	TGTGCCAGCAGTCCTTTTAGCGGAAACAATGAGCAGTTCTTC	CASSPFSGNNEQFF
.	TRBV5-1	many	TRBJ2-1	TGCGCCAGCAGCTTAGAGATGAGCTCCTACAATGAGCAGTTCTTC	CASSLEMSSYNEQFF
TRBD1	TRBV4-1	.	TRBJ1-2	TGCGCCAGCAGCCAAGATTACGGGACAGGGGCTGGTGGCTACACCTTC	CASSQDYGTGAGGYTF
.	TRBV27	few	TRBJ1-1	TGTGCCAGCAGTTTATCGCGGGCAGGGGAAGCTTTCTTT	CASSLSRAGEAFF
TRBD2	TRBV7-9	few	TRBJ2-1	TGTGCCAGCGCCCTCCTAGCGGGAGGTTCTAATGAGCAGTTCTTC	CASALLAGGSNEQFF
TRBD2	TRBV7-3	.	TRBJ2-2	TGTGCCAGCAGCCGGGGACTAGCGATCAACACCGGGGAGCTGTTTTTT	CASSRGLAINTGELFF
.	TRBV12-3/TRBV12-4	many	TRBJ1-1	TGTGCCAGCAGTTTGCGGCGGACGAACACTGAAGCTTTCTTT	CASSLRRTNTEAFF
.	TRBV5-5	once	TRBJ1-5	TGTGCCAGCAGCTTGGGGGGAGGGGCGGTCAATCAGCCCCAGCATTTT	CASSLGGGAVNQPQHF
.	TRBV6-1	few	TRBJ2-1	TGTGCCACCCATCCCCTAGCGCACAATGAGCAGTTCTTC	CATHPLAHNEQFF
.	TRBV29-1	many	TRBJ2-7	TGCAGCGTTGTTTCGGACGGAAGCTCCTACGAGCAGTACTTC	CSVVSDGSSYEQYF
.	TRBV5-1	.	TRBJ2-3	TGCGCCAGCAGCTTGAAGGAGGGCGGGACCACAGATACGCAGTATTTT	CASSLKEGGTTDTQYF
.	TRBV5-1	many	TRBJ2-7	TGCGCCAGCAGCCAGGACAGTCCGTGGTACGAGCAGTACTTC	CASSQDSPWYEQYF
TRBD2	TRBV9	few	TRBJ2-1	TGTGCCAGCAGCGTAGTACGTAGCGGGGGCTACAATGAGCAGTTCTTC	CASSVVRSGGYNEQFF
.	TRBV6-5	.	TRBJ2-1	TGTGCCAGCAGTTACGAAGGGAGCTCCTACAATGAGCAGTTCTTC	CASSYEGSSYNEQFF
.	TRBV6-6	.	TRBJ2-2	TGTGCCAGCAGTCCCGACGGCTTGGAGCTGTTTTTT	CASSPDGLELFF
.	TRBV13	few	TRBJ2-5	TGTGCCAGCAGCTTAAAGTCAGCTCAAGAGACCCAGTACTTC	CASSLKSAQETQYF
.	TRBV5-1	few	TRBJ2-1	TGCGCCAGCAGCGGAAACACAGGGTACAATGAGCAGTTCTTC	CASSGNTGYNEQFF
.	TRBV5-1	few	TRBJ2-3	TGCGCCAGCAGCTTGGACCCTTTAGTACGGAGATGGGGCACAGATACGCAGTATTTT	CASSLDPLVRRWGTDTQYF
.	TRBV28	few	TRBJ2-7	TGTGCCAGCAGTTTCCAGGAGGGGGAGCAGTACTTC	CASSFQEGEQYF
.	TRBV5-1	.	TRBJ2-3	TGCGCCAGCAGCTTGGACGTTTGGGCAGATACGCAGTATTTT	CASSLDVWADTQYF
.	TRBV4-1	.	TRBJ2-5	TGCGCCAGCAGCCAACCTCGACAGAAAGAGACCCAGTACTTC	CASSQPRQKETQYF
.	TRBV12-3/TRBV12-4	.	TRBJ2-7	TGTGCCAGCAGTTCCTTGACTAGTTTCTACGAGCAGTACTTC	CASSSLTSFYEQYF
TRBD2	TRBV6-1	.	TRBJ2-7	TGTGCCAGCAGAGGAACCCATGGGCGGGAGAACTACGAGCAGTACTTC	CASRGTHGRENYEQYF
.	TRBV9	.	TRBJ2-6	TGTGCCAGCAAGACGGGGGCCGGGGCCAACGTCCTGACTTTC	CASKTGAGANVLTF
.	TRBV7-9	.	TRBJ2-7	TGTGCCAGCAGCCCTTTCAATCAGGGGACCTACGAGCAGTACTTC	CASSPFNQGTYEQYF
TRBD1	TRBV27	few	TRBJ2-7	TGTGCCAGCAGCCCCGGGACAGGAGTCCGCGAGCAGTACTTC	CASSPGTGVREQYF
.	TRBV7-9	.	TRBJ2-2	TGTGCCAGCAGCTTAGCCCTGAAATCCACCGGGGAGCTGTTTTTT	CASSLALKSTGELFF
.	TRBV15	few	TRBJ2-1	TGTGCCACCAGCCAGGGGGAGGGAAATGAGCAGTTCTTC	CATSQGEGNEQFF
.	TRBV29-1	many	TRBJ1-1	TGCAGCGCAGCCCAGGGTCGGAACACTGAAGCTTTCTTT	CSAAQGRNTEAFF
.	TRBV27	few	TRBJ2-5	TGTGCCAGCAGTTTTTGGAAACAAGAGACCCAGTACTTC	CASSFWKQETQYF
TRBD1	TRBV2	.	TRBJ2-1	TGTGCCAGCAGTGTGGAAGCTACCGGGACAGTATACAATGAGCAGTTCTTC	CASSVEATGTVYNEQFF
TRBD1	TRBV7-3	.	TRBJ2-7	TGTGCCAGCAGCCTAAGGGACAGGGCCCACGAGCAGTACTTC	CASSLRDRAHEQYF
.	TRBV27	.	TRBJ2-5	TGTGCCAGCAGTTGGAGCGGGACAGCGGAGACCCAGTACTTC	CASSWSGTAETQYF
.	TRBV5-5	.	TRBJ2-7	TGTGCCAGCAGCTGGGACACTCAAGGCTCCTACGAGCAGTACTTC	CASSWDTQGSYEQYF
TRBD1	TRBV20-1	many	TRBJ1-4	TGCAGTGCTTTCTTGACAGGGGTAGGAGAAAAACTGTTTTTT	CSAFLTGVGEKLFF
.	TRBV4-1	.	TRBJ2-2	TGCGCCAGCAGCCCCACTCATCCTCGACTAGTTTCGAACACCGGGGAGCTGTTTTTT	CASSPTHPRLVSNTGELFF
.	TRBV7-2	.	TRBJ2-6	TGTGCCAGCAGCCTTCCCGGGGCGGGGGGGGCCAACGTCCTGACTTTC	CASSLPGAGGANVLTF
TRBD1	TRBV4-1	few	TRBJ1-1	TGCGCCAGCAGCCACAGCTTCGGACAGGCACAGAACACTGAAGCTTTCTTT	CASSHSFGQAQNTEAFF
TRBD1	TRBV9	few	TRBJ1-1	TGTGCCAGCAGCACTAGGACAGGGATGAACACTGAAGCTTTCTTT	CASSTRTGMNTEAFF
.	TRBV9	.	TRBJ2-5	TGTGCCAGCAGCGTAGGATGGGGCAGCCCCCAGACCCAGTACTTC	CASSVGWGSPQTQYF
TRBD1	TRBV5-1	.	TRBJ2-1	TGCGCCAGCAGCTTATCCCCGGGACAGGGGTACTCTAGCTCCTACAATGAGCAGTTCTTC	CASSLSPGQGYSSSYNEQFF
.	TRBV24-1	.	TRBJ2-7	TGTGCCACCAGTGATGCCAGGGCTTGGAGGGGCGGCAAGCAGTACTTC	CATSDARAWRGGKQYF
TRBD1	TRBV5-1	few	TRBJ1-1	TGCGCCAGCATCAAGACAGGGATTCGCACTGAAGCTTTCTTT	CASIKTGIRTEAFF
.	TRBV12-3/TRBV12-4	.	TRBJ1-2	TGTGCCAGCAGTTTAATAGCGGGGGGCTACACCTTC	CASSLIAGGYTF
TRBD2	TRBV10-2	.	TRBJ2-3	TGCGCCAGCATGGAGCGGGAGACAGATACGCAGTATTTT	CASMERETDTQYF
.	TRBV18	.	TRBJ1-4	TGTGCCAGCTCACCCGGAGGGAGGGGTAATGAAAAACTGTTTTTT	CASSPGGRGNEKLFF
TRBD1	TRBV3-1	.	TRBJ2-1	TGTGCCAGCAGCAGGAGGGGACAGGGGGTTAATGAGCAGTTCTTC	CASSRRGQGVNEQFF
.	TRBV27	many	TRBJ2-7	TGTGCCAGCAGAAAGGGGAGAGAGCAGTACTTC	CASRKGREQYF
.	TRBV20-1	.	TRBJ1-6	TGCAGTGCTAGAAGGGCTACAGGGTCCTCACCCCTCCACTTT	CSARRATGSSPLHF
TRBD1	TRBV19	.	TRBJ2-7	TGTGCCAGTAGTACTGGGACAGGGGTAATAAACGAGCAGTACTTC	CASSTGTGVINEQYF
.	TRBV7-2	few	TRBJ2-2	TGTGCCAGCAGCTTAGGGCTCAAGACCGGGGAGCTGTTTTTT	CASSLGLKTGELFF
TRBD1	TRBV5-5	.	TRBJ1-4	TGTGCCAGCAGCCAGGCACCGGGACAGGGGGAAAAACTGTTTTTT	CASSQAPGQGEKLFF
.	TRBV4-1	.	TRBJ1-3	TGCGCCAGCAGCCAAGATCCAGGGATCTCTGGAAACACCATATATTTT	CASSQDPGISGNTIYF
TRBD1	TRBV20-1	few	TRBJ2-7	TGCAGTGCTCCCGAACCACGCCGGACAGGCTACTACGAGCAGTACTTC	CSAPEPRRTGYYEQYF